The 8 T cell receptor beta chains listed next were all sequenced from one sample in a study of shared clonotypes between healthy human individuals. Method: immunoSEQ multiplex PCR; TCRdb's copy keeps in-frame clones and lacks some. The sample yields about 600,000 clones, roughly 97% seen once. The sample was naive CD4+ T cells sorted from blood. As for subset: CD45RA+ positively selected. These receptors originate from a woman aged 25 to 45 in good health.

The chain uses TRBV27 and TRBJ2-1; D remains unclear. The CDR3 consists of 17 residues. V dropped 7 bases and J dropped 0 bases, with 19 bases sitting between them. Germline V lookup: CDR1 MNHEY, CDR2 SMNVEV (reference sequence). The CDR3: CASKTSVGASSYNEQFF. The CDR3 DNA sequence: TGTGCCAGCAAGACCTCCGTAGGCGCCAGCTCCTACAATGAGCAGTTCTTC.

This chain joins TRBV21-1 and TRBJ2-7; the D call in the table, TRBD2, was not verified against the DNA. TRBV21-1 is a listed pseudogene. CDR3 size: 20 residues. The CDR3 DNA follows: TGTGCCAGCAGCAAAGGGGGACTAGCGGACCGACCCCTAAGCTCCTACGAGCAGTACTTC. Its translation: CASSKGGLADRPLSSYEQYF.

This CDR3 reads CASSPRSTPGGDSYGYTF. The CDR3 bases are TGTGCCAGCAGTCCACGCTCTACACCAGGGGGCGATTCCTATGGCTACACCTTC. The chain has TRBV27 and TRBJ1-2; 8 bases match TRBD1. Germline V gives CDR1 MNHEY, CDR2 SMNVEV (reference sequence). The CDR3 sequence is 18 residues long. With 5 bases clipped from V and 4 bases from J, the junction kept 18 bases outside the gene matches.

V usage is TRBV5-4 and J usage is TRBJ1-3; D gene uncertain. The CDR3 totals 16 residues. The V end lost 0 bases, the J end lost 4 bases, and 14 bases lay between the germline ends. Germline CDR1 SGHNT, CDR2 YYREEE (reference sequence). Here the CDR3 reads CASSLAGIYGGNTIYF. The CDR3 nucleotides are TGTGCCAGCAGCTTGGCCGGGATCTACGGAGGAAACACCATATATTTT. Based on the CDR3 plus reference TRBV5-4 and TRBJ1-3, the full variable domain is ETGVTQSPTHLIKTRGQQVTLRCSSQSGHNTVSWYQQALGQGPQFIFQYYREEENGRGNFPPRFSGLQFPNYSSELNVNALELDDSALYLCASSLAGIYGGNTIYFGEGSWLTVV.

DNA for the CDR3: TGCGCCAGCAGTGCAAGAGGGTACGAGCAGTACTTC. This sequence encodes CASSARGYEQYF. This chain uses TRBV10-1 with TRBJ2-7; a possible D gene is TRBD2 (5 bases). The germline V and J ends were trimmed by 4 bases and 4 bases, with 8 bases remaining between them. The germline V gene encodes CDR1 WNHNN and CDR2 SYGVQD (reference sequence). CDR3 size: 12 residues.

This clone was seen once. The chain couples TRBV5-1 to TRBJ1-4; 7 bases match TRBD1. V lost 0 bases and J lost 5; bases outside the gene matches: 7. Germline V gene sequence: CDR1 SGHRS, CDR2 YFSETQ. This CDR3 contains 16 residues. CDR3 coding DNA: TGCGCCAGCAGCTTGGGGACACAGGGGCGGAATGAAAAACTGTTTTTT. It is translated as CASSLGTQGRNEKLFF.

The chain couples TRBV11-2 to TRBJ2-7; TRBD1 matches 9 bases. The CDR3 contains 15 residues. Losses at the gene ends were 3 bases for V and 1 base for J; bases not matched to a gene: 4. Germline V gene sequence: CDR1 SGHAT, CDR2 FQNNGV. The CDR3 loop is CASSFPGQGSYEQYF. The CDR3 nucleotides read TGTGCCAGCAGCTTCCCGGGACAGGGTTCCTACGAGCAGTACTTC.

This clone was counted once. This rearrangement joins TRBV27 to TRBJ1-2; maybe TRBD1 (5 bases). Per germline, CDR1 MNHEY and CDR2 SMNVEV (reference sequence). V was cut by 6 bases and J by 6 bases, with 14 bases left in between. The CDR3 is 13 residues long. CDR3 in amino acids: CASRRGQGDGYTF. Written as DNA, the CDR3 is TGTGCCAGCAGGAGAGGGCAGGGTGATGGCTACACCTTC.